This TCR beta chain was obtained from a study of cytomegalovirus exposure and HLA in healthy donors. The CDR3 runs to 16 residues. The germline V gene encodes CDR1 MNHNS and CDR2 SASEGT. V lost 2 bases, J lost 0 bases, and 11 bases lay in between. Researchers ran the PCR with 60 Vbeta and 13 Jbeta primers. The protocol was immunoSEQ multiplex PCR, while the TCRdb copy is restricted to in-frame clones and leaves out a portion. The sample records about 180,000 clones, over 75% being singletons. This clonotype originated in a woman between 50 and 59 years old in good health and CMV-seronegative. The J gene is TRBJ1-5, the V gene TRBV6-1; D is perhaps TRBD1 (5 bases). Sequenced input: PBMCs. DNA for the CDR3: TGTGCCAGCAGTGAATTAGCGGGGGTTAGCAATCAGCCCCAGCATTTT. It is translated as CASSELAGVSNQPQHF.